Shown below are 16 T cell receptor beta chains from a single sample sequenced in a study of T cells in Graves' hyperthyroidism and ophthalmopathy. Regions amplified from RNA transcripts were the TCR beta CDR3 regions. When the TCR CDR3 underwent first-round RT-PCR, the HTBI primer set was used. TCRdb itself ran the multiplex PCR reads through MiXCR, one entry per CDR3 protein. The sample comprises 300,000 to 400,000 distinct CDR3 sequences, roughly 18% of which are singletons, and less than 65% rests with the top ten. The sequencing sample was made of blood. Receptors were obtained from a woman between 50 and 59 years old with Graves' hyperthyroidism.

The chain combines TRBV6-2 or TRBV6-3 with TRBJ2-5; unclear D gene. V was shortened by 5 bases and J by 6 bases, with 13 bases between the two germline ends. The CDR3 is made up of 13 amino acids. Germline V gene sequence: CDR1 MNHEY, CDR2 SVGEGT. CDR3 DNA: TGTGCCAGCAGTAACCCCGAGAAGAAGACCCAGTACTTC. This codes for CASSNPEKKTQYF.

The rearrangement joins TRBV19 to TRBJ1-2; D ambiguous. CDR1 and CDR2 from the germline V gene are LNHDA and SQIVND (reference sequence). This CDR3 spans 18 amino acids. The V end was cut by 6 bases, the J end by 8 bases, with 31 bases between. CDR3 residues: CASRRIRDLRDARRGYTF. CDR3 coding DNA: TGTGCCAGTAGGCGAATAAGGGATTTACGGGATGCCAGAAGAGGCTACACCTTC. The variable domain in full, with the rest retrieved from reference TRBV19 and TRBJ1-2, is DGGITQSPKYLFRKEGQNVTLSCEQNLNHDAMYWYRQDPGQGLRLIYYSQIVNDFQKGDIAEGYSVSREKKESFPLTVTSAQKNPTAFYLCASRRIRDLRDARRGYTFGSGTRLTVV.

This clonotype was seen a few times. V is TRBV28 and J is TRBJ2-1, with D tentatively TRBD2 (6 bases). The CDR3 is made up of 14 amino acids. V was shortened by 5 bases and J by 6 bases, with 14 bases between the two germline ends. Germline loops: CDR1 MDHEN, CDR2 SYDVKM. The CDR3 reads CASSTWAGINEQFF. The CDR3 DNA reads TGTGCCAGCAGTACCTGGGCGGGGATCAATGAGCAGTTCTTC.

This clonotype was seen repeatedly, ten times or more. The rearrangement links TRBV27 to TRBJ2-5; the match to TRBD2 covers 8 bases. V gave up 5 bases and J gave up 4 bases; unmatched junction bases: 9. Germline CDR1 is MNHEY and CDR2 is SMNVEV (reference sequence). The CDR3 extends over 15 amino acids. The chain's CDR3 is CASSAPGTSVETQYF. CDR3 coding DNA: TGTGCCAGCAGTGCCCCCGGGACTAGTGTAGAGACCCAGTACTTC.

This clonotype has a count of ten or more. The chain couples TRBV28 to TRBJ1-5, with a weak D call TRBD1 (5 bases). CDR1 is MDHEN, CDR2 SYDVKM, per germline. This CDR3 is built from 17 residues. V was clipped by 6 bases and J by 0 bases, with 18 bases between them. CDR3 residues: CASRLHRWGYSNQPQHF. CDR3 DNA: TGTGCCAGCAGACTACACAGGTGGGGGTATAGCAATCAGCCCCAGCATTTT.

Regarding this clonotype: The junction departs from germline at one end; a sequencing error may be responsible. The chain has TRBV11-2 and TRBJ2-5; 10 bases fit TRBD2. The CDR3 is made up of 13 amino acids. Germline CDR1 is SGHAT and CDR2 is FQNNGV. CDR3 nucleotide sequence: TGTGCCAGCAGCTTAGAGGTAGCGGGAGGTCGCCACTTC. Translating gives CASSLEVAGGRHF. The whole variable domain, remainder taken from reference TRBV11-2 and TRBJ2-5, is EAGVAQSPRYKIIEKRQSVAFWCNPISGHATLYWYQQILGQGPKLLIQFQNNGVVDDSQLPKDRFSAERLKGVDSTLKIQPAKLEDSAVYLCASSLEVAGGRHFGPGTRLLVL.

This clonotype has at least ten counts. The genes are TRBV12-3 or TRBV12-4 and TRBJ2-1, with 7 bases lining up with TRBD2. Unmatched junction bases numbered 9, after V lost 0 bases and J lost 7 bases. The CDR3 totals 16 residues. CDR3 sequence: CASSLALSSGRNEQFF. The CDR3 coding sequence is TGTGCCAGCAGTTTAGCTTTGTCTAGCGGCAGGAATGAGCAGTTCTTC.

The chain has TRBV19 and TRBJ1-5; D unresolved. CDR1 is LNHDA and CDR2 is SQIVND in the germline V gene (reference sequence). With 6 bases removed from V and 4 bases from J, the gap between germline ends came to 10 bases. The CDR3 sequence is 13 residues long. The CDR3 sequence is CASSPELNQPQHF. The CDR3 DNA reads as TGTGCCAGTAGCCCCGAATTAAATCAGCCCCAGCATTTT.

This clonotype was seen more than once but under ten times. The gene calls are TRBV7-9 and TRBJ2-5; 10 bases agree with TRBD2. V lost 0 bases and J lost 4; bases outside the gene matches: 5. CDR1 and CDR2 (germline): SEHNR, FQNEAQ (reference sequence). CDR3 length: 16 amino acids. CDR3 DNA: TGTGCCAGCAGCTTAGCTCACCTAGCGGGGGTAGAGACCCAGTACTTC. Its protein is CASSLAHLAGVETQYF.

This clonotype has a single count. The gene calls are TRBV9 and TRBJ2-2; maybe TRBD1 (6 bases). With 4 bases removed from V and 1 base from J, the gap between germline ends came to 11 bases. Germline CDR1 is SGDLS and CDR2 is YYNGEE. CDR3 size: 15 residues. CDR3 DNA: TGTGCCAGCAGCCACGAGGGGGAGAACACCGGGGAGCTGTTTTTT. This translates into CASSHEGENTGELFF. Supplemented by reference TRBV9 and TRBJ2-2, the full variable domain reads DSGVTQTPKHLITATGQRVTLRCSPRSGDLSVYWYQQSLDQGLQFLIQYYNGEERAKGNILERFSAQQFPDLHSELNLSSLELGDSALYFCASSHEGENTGELFFGEGSRLTVL.

This clonotype was counted many times. This chain connects TRBV6-1 to TRBJ2-5, with unresolved D. This CDR3 is built from 15 residues. Per germline, CDR1 MNHNS and CDR2 SASEGT. Trimming removed 2 bases at V and 2 bases at J, with 12 bases between. CDR3: CASSELGIGQETQYF. Written as DNA, the CDR3 is TGTGCCAGCAGTGAATTGGGCATTGGGCAAGAGACCCAGTACTTC.

At least ten counts were recorded for this clonotype. The V call is TRBV28, the J call TRBJ1-5; 7 nucleotides align to TRBD1. There are 14 residues in the CDR3. Trimming at V came to 3 bases and at J to 7 bases, leaving 6 bases not matched to a gene. The V gene's germline CDR1 is MDHEN and CDR2 SYDVKM. In DNA form, the CDR3 reads TGTGCCAGCAGTTTGGGAGGGGGCGGACAGCCCCAGCATTTT. It translates to CASSLGGGGQPQHF.

CDR3 sequence reads: CATSDLANQPQHF. In DNA form, the CDR3 reads TGTGCCACCAGTGATTTGGCGAATCAGCCCCAGCATTTT. The rearrangement uses TRBV24-1 and TRBJ1-5, with D uncertain. From germline, CDR1 is KGHDR and CDR2 SFDVKD. V was cut by 0 bases and J by 4 bases, with 3 bases left in between. The CDR3 spans 13 residues.

V gene TRBV7-9 combines with J gene TRBJ2-7; D is possibly TRBD1 (5 bases). CDR1 and CDR2 from the germline V gene are SEHNR and FQNEAQ (reference sequence). The CDR3 loop spans 12 amino acids. Trimming removed 5 bases at V and 3 bases at J, with 8 bases between. CDR3 region: CASSTGNYEQYV. The CDR3 region has the DNA TGTGCCAGCAGCACAGGAAACTACGAGCAGTACGTC.

At least ten counts were recorded for this clonotype. The V call is TRBV12-3 or TRBV12-4, the J call TRBJ1-6; D gene uncertain. The CDR3 contains 14 residues. V shed 5 bases and J shed 7 bases, with 12 bases lying between them. DNA of the CDR3: TGTGCCAGCAGTAAACAGCACAACAATTCACCCCTCCACTTT. Protein product: CASSKQHNNSPLHF.

This clonotype occurred a few times. The V and J genes are TRBV10-2 and TRBJ2-7; D unresolved. Germline V lookup: CDR1 WSHSY, CDR2 SAAADI. Trimming stripped 6 bases from V and 1 base from J, with 16 bases between. The CDR3 sequence is 15 residues long. CDR3 sequence: CASRKGPPPSYEQYF. CDR3 bases: TGCGCCAGCAGGAAAGGGCCACCTCCTTCCTACGAGCAGTACTTC.